This entry lists 28 T cell receptor beta chains sequenced from one sample in a study of T-cell reconstitution after alpha-beta-depleted transplantation in children. Preparation of the TCRbeta library was carried out with unique molecular identifiers. TCRdb reprocessed the PCR reads with MiXCR, giving one entry per CDR3 protein. The sample has some 400,000 distinct CDR3 sequences; about a fifth are singletons. This specimen consisted of PBMCs from the stem cell graft donor, obtained from the stem cell graft. These receptor sequences come from a human donor who donated a stem cell graft to a child with acute myeloid leukemia.

CDR3: CSVEDRTRGPEDTQYF. CDR3 sequence (DNA): TGCAGCGTTGAAGATAGGACTAGAGGGCCTGAGGATACGCAGTATTTT. J is TRBJ2-3 and V is TRBV29-1; TRBD2 aligns across 7 bases. CDR3 length equals 16 residues. Germline CDR1 reads SQVTM; CDR2 reads ANQGSEA. V trimming: 0 bases; J trimming: 6 bases; junction bases outside the gene matches: 12.

This clonotype was recorded a few times. The chain employs TRBV27 and TRBJ2-1, with 7 positions matching TRBD2. J lost 3 bases, V lost 3 bases, and 8 bases had no gene match. CDR3 length: 16 residues. From germline, CDR1 is MNHEY and CDR2 SMNVEV (reference sequence). CDR3 in amino acids: CASSFMSSGIYNEQFF. The CDR3 DNA is TGTGCCAGCAGTTTCATGTCTAGCGGTATCTACAATGAGCAGTTCTTC.

This clonotype was observed a handful of times. The chain has TRBV28 and TRBJ2-4; 7 bases line up with TRBD2. V lost 4 bases and J lost 6; bases outside the gene matches: 3. Germline V lookup: CDR1 MDHEN, CDR2 SYDVKM. The CDR3 is 13 residues long. The CDR3 spells CASSYGGGNIQYF. The CDR3 DNA follows: TGTGCCAGCAGTTATGGCGGGGGAAACATTCAGTACTTC.

This clonotype occurred a few times. The rearrangement links TRBV9 to TRBJ2-7; a weak D match, TRBD1 (5 bases). Trimming took off 4 bases at V and 0 bases at J, with 11 bases between the two ends. CDR3 size: 14 residues. The V gene's germline CDR1 is SGDLS and CDR2 YYNGEE. The CDR3 reads CASSRDSYSYEQYF. The CDR3 DNA is TGTGCCAGCAGCCGCGACAGTTACTCCTACGAGCAGTACTTC.

The table lists this clonotype with a few counts. The chain uses TRBV20-1 and TRBJ2-7; 9 nucleotides align to TRBD2. The germline CDR1 and CDR2 sequences are DFQATT and SNEGSKA (reference sequence). The V segment lost 1 base and the J segment 8 bases; nucleotides outside the gene matches: 12. CDR3 length: 15 residues. CDR3 DNA sequence: TGCAGTGCTAGAGGTACTAGCGGGTTCCTAGAACAGCAGTACTTC. Encoded protein: CSARGTSGFLEQQYF.

The genes are TRBV9 and TRBJ2-7; the match to TRBD2 covers 7 bases. Germline V gene data show CDR1 as SGDLS and CDR2 as YYNGEE. CDR3 size: 14 residues. V gave up 2 bases and J gave up 2 bases; unmatched junction bases: 4. CDR3 sequence (DNA): TGTGCCAGCAGCGTCGCCGGGACTACCTACGAGCAGTACTTC. Encoded protein: CASSVAGTTYEQYF.

The rearrangement joins TRBV7-9 to TRBJ2-7, with D possibly TRBD2 on 5 matching bases. The V gene's germline CDR1 is SEHNR and CDR2 FQNEAQ (reference sequence). V lost 2 bases to trimming and J lost 5 bases, with 7 bases between them. This CDR3 has 12 residues. For the CDR3, the DNA is TGTGCCAGCAGCTTACTAGCACACGAGCAGTACTTC. Its protein product is CASSLLAHEQYF.

At least ten counts were recorded for this clonotype. V usage is TRBV20-1 and J usage is TRBJ2-5, with TRBD1 identical over 7 bases. Germline V CDR1 and CDR2: DFQATT, SNEGSKA (reference sequence). After removal of 5 bases from V and 2 bases from J, the junction contained 2 bases not matched to a gene. The CDR3 spans 12 residues. CDR3 bases: TGCAGTGCTTCACAGGGGCAAGAGACCCAGTACTTC. Residues: CSASQGQETQYF.

V gene TRBV28 combines with J gene TRBJ2-5, with 7 bases matching TRBD1. The junction had 12 bases not matched to a gene; V was cut back by 4 bases and J by 1 base. CDR3 size: 17 residues. Germline V gene data show CDR1 as MDHEN and CDR2 as SYDVKM. CDR3 residues: CASSSLGTVNPQETQYF. The CDR3 coding sequence is TGTGCCAGCAGTTCCTTGGGGACAGTTAACCCCCAAGAGACCCAGTACTTC.

The genes are TRBV20-1 and TRBJ2-7; 10 bases agree with TRBD1. The germline gives CDR1 DFQATT, CDR2 SNEGSKA (reference sequence). After removal of 6 bases from V and 6 bases from J, the junction contained 5 bases not matched to a gene. The CDR3 is 12 amino acids. CDR3 residues: CSAPTGGVEQYF. CDR3 coding DNA: TGCAGTGCCCCGACAGGGGGCGTCGAGCAGTACTTC.

This clonotype was recorded many times. This chain's CDR3 is CASSLAGGTYEQYF. In DNA, the CDR3 is TGTGCCAGCAGTTTAGCGGGGGGCACCTACGAGCAGTACTTC. The rearrangement uses TRBV12-3 or TRBV12-4 and TRBJ2-7, with D perhaps given as TRBD1 or TRBD2 (6 bases each). V lost 0 bases to trimming and J lost 2 bases, with 8 bases between them. This CDR3 spans 14 amino acids.

The chain employs TRBV4-1 and TRBJ2-1, with 11 bases matching TRBD2. The CDR3 sequence is 14 residues long. Germline assignment: CDR1 MGHRA and CDR2 YSYEKL. V shed 2 bases, J shed 9 bases, and the junction held 3 bases outside the gene matches. Written as DNA, the CDR3 is TGCGCCAGCAGCCAACCCCTAGCGGGAGGTGAGCAGTTCTTC. As protein: CASSQPLAGGEQFF.

The chain employs TRBV7-3 and TRBJ2-7; 9 nucleotides align to TRBD1. This CDR3 has 14 residues. Germline V gives CDR1 SGHTA, CDR2 FQGTGA. V lost 3 bases and J lost 6; bases outside the gene matches: 6. CDR3: CASSLDRGRSEQYF. In DNA form, the CDR3 reads TGTGCCAGCAGCTTGGACAGGGGTAGGTCCGAGCAGTACTTC.

V gene TRBV28 combines with J gene TRBJ2-2; TRBD2 agrees at 7 bases. The CDR3 extends over 16 amino acids. With V trimmed by 2 bases and J by 3 bases, 6 bases remained unmatched. CDR1 and CDR2 (germline): MDHEN, SYDVKM. This CDR3 reads CASSLRLAVYTGELFF. For the CDR3, the DNA is TGTGCCAGCAGTTTAAGGCTAGCGGTGTACACCGGGGAGCTGTTTTTT.

This clonotype has a handful of counts. This chain connects TRBV12-3 or TRBV12-4 to TRBJ1-3; TRBD1 aligns across 10 bases. V lost 6 bases, J lost 0 bases, and 5 bases stayed unmatched. This CDR3 is 16 amino acids long. CDR3 loop: CASSPGTGDSGNTIYF. The CDR3 coding sequence is TGTGCCAGCAGCCCCGGGACAGGGGACTCTGGAAACACCATATATTTT.

At least ten counts were recorded for this clonotype. The chain employs TRBV5-1 and TRBJ1-6; 8 bases fit TRBD1. The J segment lost 7 bases and the V segment lost 0 bases, leaving 0 bases of the junction unmatched. From germline, CDR1 is SGHRS and CDR2 YFSETQ. CDR3 length: 14 amino acids. CDR3 DNA sequence: TGCGCCAGCAGCTTGGACAGGGGGAATTCACCCCTCCACTTT. Translation gives CASSLDRGNSPLHF.

This clonotype occurred many times. V and J are TRBV5-1 and TRBJ2-1, with no clear D. The CDR3 extends over 15 amino acids. V was trimmed by 2 bases and J by 4 bases, leaving 13 bases between them. Germline CDR1 is SGHRS and CDR2 is YFSETQ. The CDR3 region is CASSFGLSPYNEQFF. Here the CDR3 DNA reads TGCGCCAGCAGCTTCGGGTTAAGCCCTTACAATGAGCAGTTCTTC. The variable domain in full, with the rest retrieved from reference TRBV5-1 and TRBJ2-1, is KAGVTQTPRYLIKTRGQQVTLSCSPISGHRSVSWYQQTPGQGLQFLFEYFSETQRNKGNFPGRFSGRQFSNSRSEMNVSTLELGDSALYLCASSFGLSPYNEQFFGPGTRLTVL.

The table lists this clonotype with many counts. The chain links TRBV20-1 to TRBJ2-1; 9 bases fit TRBD2. Germline lookup yields CDR1 DFQATT and CDR2 SNEGSKA (reference sequence). The CDR3 covers 14 residues. V was clipped by 6 bases and J by 11 bases; unmatched bases: 14. For the CDR3, the DNA is TGCAGTGCAAGGAAGGCGGGAGGGCCTAGGAAGCAGTTCTTC. Its protein is CSARKAGGPRKQFF.

The V gene is TRBV5-1, the J gene TRBJ2-7; D assignment may be TRBD1 or TRBD2 (6 bases each). The V end lost 2 bases, the J end lost 3 bases, and 15 bases lay between the germline ends. Looked up from germline, CDR1 is SGHRS and CDR2 is YFSETQ. The CDR3 is 15 amino acids. The CDR3 coding sequence is TGCGCCAGCAGCTTTGGGGGCAGCGGGCTCTACGAGCAGTACTTC. Translated, it gives CASSFGGSGLYEQYF.

This clonotype appeared a few times. The gene calls are TRBV12-3 or TRBV12-4 and TRBJ1-2; 7 nucleotides agree with TRBD1. Unmatched junction bases numbered 5, after V lost 6 bases and J lost 4 bases. The CDR3 has 13 residues. The CDR3 protein is CASRQGEGYGYTF. CDR3 coding DNA: TGTGCCAGCAGGCAGGGGGAGGGCTATGGCTACACCTTC.

The V and J genes are TRBV7-2 and TRBJ1-5; tentative D call: TRBD1 (5 bases). Germline V gene data show CDR1 as SGHTA and CDR2 as FQGNSA. Deletions cut 5 bases from V and 3 bases from J, with 14 bases between. The CDR3 is made up of 15 amino acids. The CDR3 here is CASSPDGANNQPQHF. CDR3 in DNA: TGTGCCAGCAGCCCCGACGGGGCTAACAATCAGCCCCAGCATTTT. Based on the CDR3 plus reference TRBV7-2 and TRBJ1-5, the full variable domain is GAGVSQSPSNKVTEKGKDVELRCDPISGHTALYWYRQSLGQGLEFLIYFQGNSAPDKSGLPSDRFSAERTGGSVSTLTIQRTQQEDSAVYLCASSPDGANNQPQHFGDGTRLSIL.

A few counts support this clonotype. The chain carries TRBV5-6 and TRBJ2-7; D gene unclear. Germline values: CDR1 SGHDT, CDR2 YYEEEE. Trimming cost V 0 bases and J 6 bases, with 13 bases left between them. CDR3 length: 14 residues. The CDR3 DNA reads TGTGCCAGCAGCTTGGGCGTAAATCCTCTCGAGCAGTACTTC. It translates to CASSLGVNPLEQYF.

This clonotype was observed at least ten times. The chain links TRBV20-1 to TRBJ2-2; maybe TRBD1 (5 bases). Trimming left V 3 bases short and J 3 bases short, with 8 bases between. CDR1 is DFQATT, CDR2 SNEGSKA, per germline (reference sequence). This CDR3 region has 13 residues. In nucleotides, the CDR3 is TGCAGTGCTAGTAGGGGTGACACCGGGGAGCTGTTTTTT. This gives the protein CSASRGDTGELFF.

The gene calls are TRBV4-3 and TRBJ2-3; D perhaps matches TRBD2 (6 bases). The length of the CDR3 is 15 residues. Germline loops: CDR1 LGHNA, CDR2 YSLEER. V was clipped by 0 bases and J by 3 bases, with 10 bases between them. The CDR3 reads CASSQDIGLTDTQYF. In nucleotides, the CDR3 is TGCGCCAGCAGCCAAGATATCGGACTAACAGATACGCAGTATTTT.

This clonotype was found many times. The rearrangement uses TRBV7-3 and TRBJ2-7, with 9 bases that match TRBD2. The CDR3 consists of 15 residues. CDR1 SGHTA and CDR2 FQGTGA come from the germline V gene. Trimming at V came to 5 bases and at J to 4 bases, leaving 9 bases not matched to a gene. The CDR3 DNA is TGTGCCAGCAGCCAATCAGCGGGAGGCCAATACGAGCAGTACTTC. As protein: CASSQSAGGQYEQYF.

This clonotype occurred many times. The V gene is TRBV20-1, the J gene TRBJ2-7, with D tentatively TRBD2 (5 bases). Trimming stripped 1 base from V and 7 bases from J, with 14 bases between. Germline values: CDR1 DFQATT, CDR2 SNEGSKA (reference sequence). The CDR3 runs 13 residues. CDR3 protein: CSARAGMAWEQYF. CDR3 DNA sequence: TGCAGTGCTAGAGCGGGAATGGCGTGGGAGCAGTACTTC.

This chain links TRBV7-9 with TRBJ2-7, with unresolved D. Trimming removed 4 bases at V and 5 bases at J, with 12 bases between. The CDR3 is made up of 13 amino acids. The germline V gene has CDR1 SEHNR and CDR2 FQNEAQ (reference sequence). The CDR3 protein is CASSSLRRDEQYF. CDR3 nucleotides: TGTGCCAGCAGCTCCCTCCGACGGGACGAGCAGTACTTC.

The V and J genes are TRBV3-1 and TRBJ1-2; maybe TRBD1 (5 bases). Trimming pared 1 base from V and 2 bases from J, leaving 11 bases between. The CDR3 is 15 residues long. Germline CDR1 and CDR2: LGHDT and YNNKEL (reference sequence). CDR3 nucleotides: TGTGCCAGCAGCCAAGTTGGGGCCAGGAACTATGGCTACACCTTC. Its translation is CASSQVGARNYGYTF.